The source of this T cell receptor (beta chain) is a study of blood T cell repertoires in COVID-19. In germline, CDR1 is WSHSY, CDR2 SAAADI. The CDR3 totals 16 residues. Trimming removed 6 bases from V and 5 bases from J; junction bases left unmatched: 9. Original handling: Reference gene primers were amplified, and this amplification served to estimate nucleated cell counts. The table came from immunoSEQ multiplex PCR; TCRdb's copy has only in-frame clones and leaves some out. V and J calls and clone size are copied from that table; D and trimming were computed from the DNA. The sample records under 65,000 clones, over 75% being singletons.

Sequenced input: peripheral blood. The V call is TRBV10-2, the J call TRBJ2-5; 13 nucleotides align to TRBD2. The receptor was derived from a woman of 80 years or more with active COVID-19. The CDR3 region is CASSRTSGSPGETQYF. The CDR3 DNA is TGCGCCAGCAGCCGGACTAGCGGGAGTCCGGGGGAGACCCAGTACTTC.